This passage covers 8 T cell receptor beta chains from one sample sequenced in a study of T cell repertoires in cytomegalovirus infection. In TCRdb, the reads were re-called with MiXCR into one record per CDR3 protein. The data contain approximately 300,000 distinct CDR3 sequences, 20% to 30% of them singletons. No antigen has been identified for these receptors. Material: cultured PBMCs, obtained from culture after CMV antigen stimulation. These TCRs come from a human donor in good health (CMV status not recorded). Some clones in this sample may be carry-over from other donors' samples.

The chain couples TRBV25-1 to TRBJ1-1, with TRBD1 as a possible D gene (5 bases). The CDR3 has 12 residues. CDR1 is MGHDK, CDR2 SYGVNS, per germline. Trimming cost V 6 bases and J 4 bases, with 9 bases left between them. In DNA form, the CDR3 reads TGTGCCAGCAGCAGGGAGAGCACTGAAGCTTTCTTT. This gives the protein CASSRESTEAFF. Together with reference TRBV25-1 and TRBJ1-1, the CDR3 gives the full variable domain: EADIYQTPRYLVIGTGKKITLECSQTMGHDKMYWYQQDPGMELHLIHYSYGVNSTEKGDLSSESTVSRIRTEHFPLTLESARPSHTSQYLCASSRESTEAFFGQGTRLTVV.

This clonotype was counted ten times or more. The chain combines TRBV28 with TRBJ1-5; D unclear. V shed 4 bases and J shed 0 bases, with 10 bases lying between them. Germline values: CDR1 MDHEN, CDR2 SYDVKM. This CDR3 spans 15 amino acids. CDR3 sequence: CASSSLPDSNQPQHF. The CDR3, as DNA: TGTGCCAGCAGTTCCCTCCCCGATAGCAATCAGCCCCAGCATTTT.

This clonotype has just a few counts. The chain combines TRBV7-9 with TRBJ2-5; 15 bases are a match to TRBD2. Trimming at V came to 5 bases and at J to 4 bases, leaving 23 bases not matched to a gene. Germline loops: CDR1 SEHNR, CDR2 FQNEAQ (reference sequence). This CDR3 has 22 residues. CDR3 amino acids: CASSPPGLAGGTDFLGPETQYF. The CDR3 coding sequence is TGTGCCAGCAGCCCGCCGGGACTAGCGGGAGGTACCGATTTTCTCGGCCCAGAGACCCAGTACTTC.

The rearrangement joins TRBV28 to TRBJ2-5, with 9 bases lining up with TRBD1. The V and J ends lost 7 bases and 6 bases, in that order; junction bases with no gene match: 12. Germline V lookup: CDR1 MDHEN, CDR2 SYDVKM. The CDR3 spans 15 residues. Here the CDR3 DNA reads TGTGCCAGCAATCCGCCGGGACAGGGTTTAAAGACCCAGTACTTC. Its protein is CASNPPGQGLKTQYF.

In this sample, this clonotype turned up once. V usage is TRBV20-1 and J usage is TRBJ2-3; D is undetermined. Germline CDR1 and CDR2: DFQATT and SNEGSKA (reference sequence). The ends were cut back, 0 bases at V and 7 bases at J, with 11 bases in the middle. This CDR3 is built from 13 residues. CDR3 loop: CSAREGFRYTQYF. In DNA, the CDR3 is TGCAGTGCTAGAGAAGGGTTTCGGTATACGCAGTATTTT.

This chain uses TRBV15 with TRBJ2-7; tentatively, D is TRBD1 or TRBD2 (5 bases each). This CDR3 has 16 amino acids. The germline V and J ends were trimmed by 0 bases and 4 bases, with 16 bases remaining between them. Germline loops: CDR1 LNHNV, CDR2 YYDKDF (reference sequence). The CDR3 protein is CATSRDREMGLYEQYF. The CDR3 DNA reads as TGTGCCACCAGCAGAGATCGGGAAATGGGGCTTTACGAGCAGTACTTC.

The CDR3 DNA is TGCAGCGTGGTGGGGGAATACTATGGCTACACCTTC. This translates into CSVVGEYYGYTF. This chain joins TRBV29-1 and TRBJ1-2; D perhaps matches TRBD1 (5 bases). Germline assignment: CDR1 SQVTM and CDR2 ANQGSEA. The CDR3 is 12 residues long. Trimming removed 6 bases from V and 3 bases from J, with 11 bases in between.

This clonotype was recorded at least ten times. The V gene is TRBV7-2, the J gene TRBJ2-2; D not resolved. There are 16 residues in the CDR3. Germline V gene data show CDR1 as SGHTA and CDR2 as FQGNSA. Trimming pared 6 bases from V and 8 bases from J, leaving 22 bases between. The CDR3 protein is CASRPDPAVGRGELFF. The CDR3 nucleotides are TGTGCCAGCAGGCCGGACCCCGCGGTCGGACGGGGGGAGCTGTTTTTT.